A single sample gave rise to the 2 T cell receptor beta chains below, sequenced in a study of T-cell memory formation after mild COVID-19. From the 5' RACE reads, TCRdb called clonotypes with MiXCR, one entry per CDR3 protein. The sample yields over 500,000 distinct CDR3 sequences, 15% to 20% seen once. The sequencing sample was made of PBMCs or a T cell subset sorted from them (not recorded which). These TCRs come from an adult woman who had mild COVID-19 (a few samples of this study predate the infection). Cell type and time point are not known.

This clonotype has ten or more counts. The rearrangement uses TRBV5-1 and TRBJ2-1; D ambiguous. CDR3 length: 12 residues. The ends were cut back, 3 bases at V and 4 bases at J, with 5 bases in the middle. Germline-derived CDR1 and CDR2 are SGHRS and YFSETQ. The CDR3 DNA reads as TGCGCCAGCAGCTCCCTTTACAATGAGCAGTTCTTC. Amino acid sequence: CASSSLYNEQFF. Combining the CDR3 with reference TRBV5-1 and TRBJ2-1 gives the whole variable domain KAGVTQTPRYLIKTRGQQVTLSCSPISGHRSVSWYQQTPGQGLQFLFEYFSETQRNKGNFPGRFSGRQFSNSRSEMNVSTLELGDSALYLCASSSLYNEQFFGPGTRLTVL.

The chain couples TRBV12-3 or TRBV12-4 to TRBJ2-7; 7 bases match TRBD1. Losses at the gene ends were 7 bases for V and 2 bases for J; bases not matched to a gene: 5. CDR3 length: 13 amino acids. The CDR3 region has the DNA TGTGCCAGCACTGACAGGGACCCCTACGAGCAGTACTTC. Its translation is CASTDRDPYEQYF.